The present TCR beta chain was sequenced within a study of T cell changes during pregnancy in multiple sclerosis. Clones were read by immunoSEQ multiplex PCR, and TCRdb kept only the in-frame ones, dropping some. The table has some 94,000 clones, more than 85% seen once. The clonotype comes from a female donor with multiple sclerosis, enrolled in a pregnancy study. This sample comprised peripheral blood, obtained in the first trimester of pregnancy.

The CDR3 coding sequence is TGTGCCAGTGGGGTAGGTAGCGGGAGGGAACATGAGCAGTTCTTC. Translated: CASGVGSGREHEQFF. The V call is TRBV19, the J call TRBJ2-1, with TRBD2 matching over 11 bases. With V trimmed by 8 bases and J by 8 bases, 11 bases remained unmatched. CDR3 length equals 15 residues. Germline CDR1 reads LNHDA; CDR2 reads SQIVND (reference sequence). Complete variable domain (other parts from reference TRBV19 and TRBJ2-1): DGGITQSPKYLFRKEGQNVTLSCEQNLNHDAMYWYRQDPGQGLRLIYYSQIVNDFQKGDIAEGYSVSREKKESFPLTVTSAQKNPTAFYLCASGVGSGREHEQFFGPGTRLTVL.